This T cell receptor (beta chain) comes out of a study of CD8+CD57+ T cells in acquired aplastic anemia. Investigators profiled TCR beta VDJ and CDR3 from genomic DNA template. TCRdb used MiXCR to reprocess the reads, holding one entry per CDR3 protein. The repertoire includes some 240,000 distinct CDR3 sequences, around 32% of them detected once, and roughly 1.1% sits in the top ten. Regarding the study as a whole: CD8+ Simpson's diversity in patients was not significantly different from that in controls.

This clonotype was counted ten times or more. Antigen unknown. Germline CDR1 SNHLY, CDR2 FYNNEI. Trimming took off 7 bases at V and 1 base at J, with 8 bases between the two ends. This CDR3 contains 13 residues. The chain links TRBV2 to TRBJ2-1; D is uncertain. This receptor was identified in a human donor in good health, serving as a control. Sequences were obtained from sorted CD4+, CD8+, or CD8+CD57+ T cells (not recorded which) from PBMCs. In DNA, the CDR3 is TGTGCCAGCACGTCGCCTTCCTACAATGAGCAGTTCTTC. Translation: CASTSPSYNEQFF.